The 4 T cell receptor beta chains reported below all come from one sample, sequenced in a study of shared clonotypes between healthy human individuals. Clones were read by immunoSEQ multiplex PCR, and TCRdb kept only the in-frame ones, dropping some. The table includes around 2,000,000 clones, over 85% detected once. The sample comprised naive CD4+ T cells sorted from blood. Noted subset: CD45RA+ positively selected. The source is a man aged 18 to 29 in good health.

This clone came up once. V gene TRBV15 combines with J gene TRBJ1-5, with no clear D. Trimming took off 6 bases at V and 0 bases at J, with 12 bases between the two ends. Germline CDR1 LNHNV, CDR2 YYDKDF (reference sequence). This CDR3 region has 15 residues. This CDR3 reads CATRYDPLSNQPQHF. CDR3 coding DNA: TGTGCCACCAGATATGACCCGCTTAGCAATCAGCCCCAGCATTTT.

The V call is TRBV5-6, the J call TRBJ2-7; no reliable D call. Trimming shortened V by 0 bases and J by 3 bases, and 13 bases separated the two germline ends. Germline values: CDR1 SGHDT, CDR2 YYEEEE. This CDR3 spans 15 amino acids. The CDR3 loop reads CASSLGAAANYEQYF. The CDR3 region has the DNA TGTGCCAGCAGCTTGGGGGCCGCAGCCAACTACGAGCAGTACTTC. Drawing the rest from reference TRBV5-6 and TRBJ2-7, the complete variable domain is DAGVTQSPTHLIKTRGQQVTLRCSPKSGHDTVSWYQQALGQGPQFIFQYYEEEERQRGNFPDRFSGHQFPNYSSELNVNALLLGDSALYLCASSLGAAANYEQYFGPGTRLTVT.

Only a few counts were recorded for this clone. The identical CDR3 is also encoded by other nucleotide sequences in the sample. V and J are TRBV20-1 and TRBJ2-1; D gene uncertain. Looked up from germline, CDR1 is DFQATT and CDR2 is SNEGSKA (reference sequence). The V end was cut by 4 bases, the J end by 2 bases, with 0 bases between. The CDR3 loop spans 10 amino acids. CDR3 bases: TGCAGTGCTACCTACAATGAGCAGTTCTTC. Residues: CSATYNEQFF.

This chain joins TRBV27 and TRBJ1-5; TRBD1 aligns across 7 bases. CDR3 length: 17 amino acids. Germline V lookup: CDR1 MNHEY, CDR2 SMNVEV (reference sequence). With V trimmed by 6 bases and J by 8 bases, 19 bases remained unmatched. The chain's CDR3 is CASRRGSTGVGSEPQHF. CDR3 coding DNA: TGTGCCAGCAGAAGGGGCTCAACAGGGGTGGGATCGGAGCCCCAGCATTTT.